This T cell receptor (beta chain) was recorded in a study of T cell responses to AZD1222 COVID-19 vaccine. Study-level results: Baseline serology detected seropositivity in only five to seven AZD1222 recipients. Across spike, vaccine-associated CD4 TCRs were found, dominant at 160-218 and 743-854.

A few counts support this clone. Its antigen is undetermined. Losses at the gene ends were 4 bases for V and 4 bases for J; bases not matched to a gene: 5. The CDR3 runs to 14 residues. CDR1 LGHDT and CDR2 YNNKEL come from the germline V gene (reference sequence). The repertoire was sequenced with immunoSEQ multiplex PCR; TCRdb's copy has only in-frame clones and lacks some. Of around 130,000 clones listed, almost 95% are singletons. The TCR sequence derives from an adult in good health. This specimen consisted of peripheral blood, obtained on day 0 of AZD1222 vaccination. The chain couples TRBV3-1 (or the pseudogene TRBV3-2) to TRBJ1-2, with TRBD1 matching 8 bases. In nucleotides, the CDR3 is TGTGCCAGCAGCCCCCTGGACAGGGCCTATGGCTACACCTTC. Translating gives CASSPLDRAYGYTF.